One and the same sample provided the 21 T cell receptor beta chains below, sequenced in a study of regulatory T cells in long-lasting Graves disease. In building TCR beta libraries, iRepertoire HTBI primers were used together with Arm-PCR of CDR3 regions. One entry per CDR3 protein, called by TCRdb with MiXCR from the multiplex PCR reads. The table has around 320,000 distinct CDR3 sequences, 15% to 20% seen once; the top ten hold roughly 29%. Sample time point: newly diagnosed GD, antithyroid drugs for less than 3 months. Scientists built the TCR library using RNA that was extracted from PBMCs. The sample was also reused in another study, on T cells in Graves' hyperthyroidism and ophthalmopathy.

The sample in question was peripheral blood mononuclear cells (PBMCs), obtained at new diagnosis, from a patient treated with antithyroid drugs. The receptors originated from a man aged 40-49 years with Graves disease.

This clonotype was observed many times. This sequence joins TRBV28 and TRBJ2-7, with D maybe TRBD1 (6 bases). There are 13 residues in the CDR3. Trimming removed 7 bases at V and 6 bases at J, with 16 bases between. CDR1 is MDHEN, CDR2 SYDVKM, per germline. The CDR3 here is CASKNRARAEQYF. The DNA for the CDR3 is TGTGCCAGCAAGAACAGGGCTCGAGCCGAGCAGTACTTC.

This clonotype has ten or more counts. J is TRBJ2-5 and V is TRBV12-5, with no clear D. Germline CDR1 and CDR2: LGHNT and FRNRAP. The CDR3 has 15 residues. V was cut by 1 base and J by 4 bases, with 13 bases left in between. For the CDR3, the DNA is TGTGCTAGTGGTTTGGCCGCCGCTGGGCGAGAGACCCAGTACTTC. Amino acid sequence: CASGLAAAGRETQYF.

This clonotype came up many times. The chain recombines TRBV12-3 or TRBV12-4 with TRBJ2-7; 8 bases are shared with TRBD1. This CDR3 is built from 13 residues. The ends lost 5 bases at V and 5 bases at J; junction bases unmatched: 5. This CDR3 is CASSKGQVNEQYF. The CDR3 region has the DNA TGTGCCAGCAGTAAGGGACAGGTTAACGAGCAGTACTTC.

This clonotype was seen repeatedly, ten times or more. The CDR3 protein is CASNAALGYGYTF. The CDR3 DNA sequence: TGTGCCAGCAACGCGGCCTTAGGCTATGGCTACACCTTC. V gene TRBV28 combines with J gene TRBJ1-2; D gene uncertain. The CDR3 is made up of 13 amino acids. CDR1 and CDR2 (germline): MDHEN, SYDVKM. Deletions cut 7 bases from V and 4 bases from J, with 13 bases between.

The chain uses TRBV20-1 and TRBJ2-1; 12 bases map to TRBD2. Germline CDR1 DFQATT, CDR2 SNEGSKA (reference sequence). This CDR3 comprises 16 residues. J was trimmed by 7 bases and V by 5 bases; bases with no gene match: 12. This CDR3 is CSAPRSSGGAGNEQFF. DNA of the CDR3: TGCAGTGCTCCCCGTTCTAGCGGGGGGGCCGGAAATGAGCAGTTCTTC.

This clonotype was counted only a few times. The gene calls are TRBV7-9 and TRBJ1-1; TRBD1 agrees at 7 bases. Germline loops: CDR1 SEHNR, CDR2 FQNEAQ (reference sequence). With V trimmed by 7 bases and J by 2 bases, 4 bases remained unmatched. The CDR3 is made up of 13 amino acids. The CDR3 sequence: CASNRDRNTEAFF. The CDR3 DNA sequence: TGTGCCAGCAACCGGGACAGAAACACTGAAGCTTTCTTT.

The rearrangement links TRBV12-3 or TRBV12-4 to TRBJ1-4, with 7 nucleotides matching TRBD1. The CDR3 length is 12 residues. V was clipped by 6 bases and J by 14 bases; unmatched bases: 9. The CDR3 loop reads CASRARGKSLFF. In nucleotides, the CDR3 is TGTGCCAGCAGAGCCAGGGGGAAAAGCCTGTTTTTT.

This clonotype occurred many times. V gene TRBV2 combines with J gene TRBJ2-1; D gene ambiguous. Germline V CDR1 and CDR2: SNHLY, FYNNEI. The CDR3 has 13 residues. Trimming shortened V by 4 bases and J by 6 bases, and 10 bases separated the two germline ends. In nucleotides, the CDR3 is TGTGCCAGCAGTGGGGATAGCCTCAATGAGCAGTTCTTC. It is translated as CASSGDSLNEQFF. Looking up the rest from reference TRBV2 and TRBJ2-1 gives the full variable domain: EPEVTQTPSHQVTQMGQEVILRCVPISNHLYFYWYRQILGQKVEFLVSFYNNEISEKSEIFDDQFSVERPDGSNFTLKIRSTKLEDSAMYFCASSGDSLNEQFFGPGTRLTVL.

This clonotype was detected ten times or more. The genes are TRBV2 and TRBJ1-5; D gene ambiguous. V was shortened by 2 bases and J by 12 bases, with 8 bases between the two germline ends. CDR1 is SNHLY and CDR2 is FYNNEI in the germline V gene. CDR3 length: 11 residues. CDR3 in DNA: TGTGCCAGCAGTGAATTCTCGGTCCAGCATTTT. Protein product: CASSEFSVQHF.

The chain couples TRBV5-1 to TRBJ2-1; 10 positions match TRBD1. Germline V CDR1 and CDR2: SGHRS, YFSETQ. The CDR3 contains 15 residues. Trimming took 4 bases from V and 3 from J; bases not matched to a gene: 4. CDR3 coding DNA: TGCGCCAGCAGCCCGGGGGACAGGGGCTACAATGAGCAGTTCTTC. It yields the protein CASSPGDRGYNEQFF.

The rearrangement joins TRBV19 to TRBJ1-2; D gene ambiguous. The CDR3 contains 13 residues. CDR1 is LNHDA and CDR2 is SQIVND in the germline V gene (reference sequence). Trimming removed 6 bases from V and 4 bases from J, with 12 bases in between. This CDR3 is CASSRKGSYGYTF. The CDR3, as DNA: TGTGCCAGTAGCCGTAAAGGTTCCTATGGCTACACCTTC.

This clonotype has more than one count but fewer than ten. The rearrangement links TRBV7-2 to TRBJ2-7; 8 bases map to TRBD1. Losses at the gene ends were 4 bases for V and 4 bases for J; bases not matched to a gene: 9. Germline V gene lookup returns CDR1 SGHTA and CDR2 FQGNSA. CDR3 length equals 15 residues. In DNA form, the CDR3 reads TGTGCCAGCAGCTACCTCAGGGGGCTCGGATACGAGCAGTACTTC. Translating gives CASSYLRGLGYEQYF.

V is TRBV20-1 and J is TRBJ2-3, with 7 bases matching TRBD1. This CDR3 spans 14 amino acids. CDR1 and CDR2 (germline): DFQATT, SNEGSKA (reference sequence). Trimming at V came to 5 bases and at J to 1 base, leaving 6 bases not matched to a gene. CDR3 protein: CSAEGTDRTDTQYF. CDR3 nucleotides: TGCAGTGCTGAAGGGACAGACCGCACAGATACGCAGTATTTT.

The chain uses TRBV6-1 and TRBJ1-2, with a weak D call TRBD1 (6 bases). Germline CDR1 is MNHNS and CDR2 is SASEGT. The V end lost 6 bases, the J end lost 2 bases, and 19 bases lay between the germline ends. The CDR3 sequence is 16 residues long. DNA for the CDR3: TGTGCCAGCAGCCCCCCGGGGGGCAGGGCGAACTATGGCTACACCTTC. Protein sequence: CASSPPGGRANYGYTF.

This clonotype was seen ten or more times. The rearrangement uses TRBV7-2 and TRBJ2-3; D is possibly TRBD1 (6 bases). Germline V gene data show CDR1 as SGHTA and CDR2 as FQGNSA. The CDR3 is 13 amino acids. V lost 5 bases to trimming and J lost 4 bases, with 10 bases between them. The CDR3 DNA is TGTGCCAGCAGCGCGCAGGGGCCAGATACGCAGTATTTT. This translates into CASSAQGPDTQYF.

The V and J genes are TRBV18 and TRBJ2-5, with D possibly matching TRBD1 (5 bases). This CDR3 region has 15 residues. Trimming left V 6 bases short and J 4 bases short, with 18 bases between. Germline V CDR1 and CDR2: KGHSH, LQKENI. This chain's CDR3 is CASSPRAALRETQYF. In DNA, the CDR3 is TGTGCCAGCTCTCCCAGGGCGGCCCTCCGAGAGACCCAGTACTTC. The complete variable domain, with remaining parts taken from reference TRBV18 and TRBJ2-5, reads NAGVMQNPRHLVRRRGQEARLRCSPMKGHSHVYWYRQLPEEGLKFMVYLQKENIIDESGMPKERFSAEFPKEGPSILRIQQVVRGDSAAYFCASSPRAALRETQYFGPGTRLLVL.

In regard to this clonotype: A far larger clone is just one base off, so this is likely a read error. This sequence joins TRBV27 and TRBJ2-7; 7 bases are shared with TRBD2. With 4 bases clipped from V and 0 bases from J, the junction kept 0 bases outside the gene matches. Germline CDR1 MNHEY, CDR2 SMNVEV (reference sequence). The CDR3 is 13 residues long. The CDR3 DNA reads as TGTGCCAGCAGTTGGGGGGGCTCCTACGAGCAGTACTTC. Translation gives CASSWGGSYEQYF.

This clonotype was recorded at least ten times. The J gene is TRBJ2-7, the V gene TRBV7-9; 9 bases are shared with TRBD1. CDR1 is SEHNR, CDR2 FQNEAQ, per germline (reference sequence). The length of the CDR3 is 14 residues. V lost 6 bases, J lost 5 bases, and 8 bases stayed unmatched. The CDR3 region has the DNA TGTGCCAGCAGACGGACAGGGGCCCTAGACGAGCAGTACTTC. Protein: CASRRTGALDEQYF.

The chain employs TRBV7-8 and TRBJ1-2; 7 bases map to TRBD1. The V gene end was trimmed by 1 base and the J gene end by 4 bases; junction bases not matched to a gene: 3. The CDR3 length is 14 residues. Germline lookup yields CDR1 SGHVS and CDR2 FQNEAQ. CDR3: CASSLGGGRYGYTF. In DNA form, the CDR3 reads TGTGCCAGCAGCTTAGGAGGGGGCCGCTATGGCTACACCTTC.

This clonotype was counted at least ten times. The DNA of the CDR3 is TGTGCCAGCACGTTCCAGGGAGGGGGGTCACCCCTCCACTTT. This sequence encodes CASTFQGGGSPLHF. The chain recombines TRBV2 with TRBJ1-6; D might be TRBD1 (6 bases). The length of the CDR3 is 14 residues. Germline values: CDR1 SNHLY, CDR2 FYNNEI. Trimming took 7 bases from V and 10 from J, leaving 17 bases between them.

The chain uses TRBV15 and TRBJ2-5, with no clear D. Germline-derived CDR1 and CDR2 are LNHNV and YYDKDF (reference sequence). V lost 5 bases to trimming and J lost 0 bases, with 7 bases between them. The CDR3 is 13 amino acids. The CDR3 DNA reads TGTGCCACCAGCTTGCGGCACCAAGAGACCCAGTACTTC. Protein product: CATSLRHQETQYF.